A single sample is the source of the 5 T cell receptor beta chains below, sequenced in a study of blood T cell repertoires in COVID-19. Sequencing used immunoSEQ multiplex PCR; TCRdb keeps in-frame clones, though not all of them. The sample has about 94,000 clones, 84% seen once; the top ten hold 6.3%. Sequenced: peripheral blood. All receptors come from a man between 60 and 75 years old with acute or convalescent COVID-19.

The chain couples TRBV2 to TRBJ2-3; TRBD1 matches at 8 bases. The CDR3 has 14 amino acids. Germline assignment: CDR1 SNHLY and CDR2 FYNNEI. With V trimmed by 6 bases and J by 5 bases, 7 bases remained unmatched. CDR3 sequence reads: CASRTDREVDTQYF. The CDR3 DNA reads TGTGCCAGCAGGACGGACAGGGAGGTAGATACGCAGTATTTT.

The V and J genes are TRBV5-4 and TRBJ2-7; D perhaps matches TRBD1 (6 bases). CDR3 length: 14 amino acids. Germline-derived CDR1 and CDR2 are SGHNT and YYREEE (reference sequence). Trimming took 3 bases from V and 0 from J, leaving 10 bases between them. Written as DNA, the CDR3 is TGTGCCAGCAGCTCAGGGGATAACTCCTACGAGCAGTACTTC. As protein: CASSSGDNSYEQYF.

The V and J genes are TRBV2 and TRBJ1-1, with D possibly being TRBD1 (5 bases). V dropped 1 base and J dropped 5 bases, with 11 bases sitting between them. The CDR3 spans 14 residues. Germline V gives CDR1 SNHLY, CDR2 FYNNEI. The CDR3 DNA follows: TGTGCCAGCAGTGAAGTGCAGGGTTGGACTGAAGCTTTCTTT. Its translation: CASSEVQGWTEAFF.

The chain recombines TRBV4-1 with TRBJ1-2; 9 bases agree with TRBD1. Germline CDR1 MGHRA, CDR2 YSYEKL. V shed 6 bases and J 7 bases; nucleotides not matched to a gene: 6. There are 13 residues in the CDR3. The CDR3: CASRPTGGLGYTF. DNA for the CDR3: TGCGCCAGCAGGCCCACAGGGGGCCTTGGCTACACCTTC.

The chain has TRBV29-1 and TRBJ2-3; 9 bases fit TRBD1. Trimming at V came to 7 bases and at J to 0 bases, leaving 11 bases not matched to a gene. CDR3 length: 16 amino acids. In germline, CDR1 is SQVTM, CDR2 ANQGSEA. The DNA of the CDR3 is TGCAGCGGGCTGCTCCGGGACAGGGATAGCACAGATACGCAGTATTTT. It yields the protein CSGLLRDRDSTDTQYF.